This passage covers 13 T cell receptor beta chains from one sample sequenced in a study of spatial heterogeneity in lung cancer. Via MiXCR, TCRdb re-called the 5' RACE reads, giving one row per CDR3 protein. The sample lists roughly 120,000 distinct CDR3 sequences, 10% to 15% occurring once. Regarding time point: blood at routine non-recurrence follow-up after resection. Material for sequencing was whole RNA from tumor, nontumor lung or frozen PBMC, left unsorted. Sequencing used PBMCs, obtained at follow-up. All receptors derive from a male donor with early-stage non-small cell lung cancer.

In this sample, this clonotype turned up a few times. The CDR3 nucleotides read TGTGCCAGCAGCCGCCAGGACAGGGTGCTCGGAAACACCATATATTTT. Its protein is CASSRQDRVLGNTIYF. The chain uses TRBV14 and TRBJ1-3, with 8 bases lining up with TRBD1. J lost 4 bases, V lost 4 bases, and 9 bases had no gene match. The CDR3 covers 16 residues. Germline V gene data show CDR1 as SGHDN and CDR2 as FVKESK.

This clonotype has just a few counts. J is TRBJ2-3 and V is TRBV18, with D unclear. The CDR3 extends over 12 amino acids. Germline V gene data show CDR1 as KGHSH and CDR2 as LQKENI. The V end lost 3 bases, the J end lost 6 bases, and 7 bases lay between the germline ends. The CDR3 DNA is TGTGCCAGCTCACCCCCCTTGGATACGCAGTATTTT. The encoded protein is CASSPPLDTQYF.

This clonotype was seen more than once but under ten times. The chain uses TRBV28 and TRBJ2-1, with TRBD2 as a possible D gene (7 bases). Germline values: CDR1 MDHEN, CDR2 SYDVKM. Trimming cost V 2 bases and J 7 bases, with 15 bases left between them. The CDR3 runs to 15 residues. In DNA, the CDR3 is TGTGCCAGCAGTTTAGCGGGGGCGAATAGGAATGAGCAGTTCTTC. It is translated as CASSLAGANRNEQFF. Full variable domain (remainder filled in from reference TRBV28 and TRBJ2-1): DVKVTQSSRYLVKRTGEKVFLECVQDMDHENMFWYRQDPGLGLRLIYFSYDVKMKEKGDIPEGYSVSREKKERFSLILESASTNQTSMYLCASSLAGANRNEQFFGPGTRLTVL.

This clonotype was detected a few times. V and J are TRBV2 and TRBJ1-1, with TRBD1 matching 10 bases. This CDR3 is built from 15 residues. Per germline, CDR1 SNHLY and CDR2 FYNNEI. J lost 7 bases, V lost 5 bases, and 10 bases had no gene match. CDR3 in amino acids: CASSFRDRGSGEAFF. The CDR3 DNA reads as TGTGCCAGCAGTTTCCGGGACAGGGGTAGCGGTGAAGCTTTCTTT.

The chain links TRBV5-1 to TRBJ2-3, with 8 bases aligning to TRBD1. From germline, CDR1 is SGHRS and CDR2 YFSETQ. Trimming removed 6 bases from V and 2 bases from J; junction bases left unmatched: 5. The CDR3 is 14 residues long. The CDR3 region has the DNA TGCGCCAGCACATCGGACAGGGCCACAGATACGCAGTATTTT. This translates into CASTSDRATDTQYF.

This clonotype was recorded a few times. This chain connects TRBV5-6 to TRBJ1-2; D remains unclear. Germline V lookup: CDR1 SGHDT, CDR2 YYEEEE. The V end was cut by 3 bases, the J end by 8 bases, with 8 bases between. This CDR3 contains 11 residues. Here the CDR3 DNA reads TGTGCCAGCAGCTCTTTACGAGGCTACACCTTC. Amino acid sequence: CASSSLRGYTF.

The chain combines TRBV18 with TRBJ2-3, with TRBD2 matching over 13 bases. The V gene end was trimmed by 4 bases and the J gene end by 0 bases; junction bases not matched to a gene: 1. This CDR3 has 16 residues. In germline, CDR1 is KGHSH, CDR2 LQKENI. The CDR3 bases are TGTGCCAGCTCACTGACTAGCGGGGGGAGCACAGATACGCAGTATTTT. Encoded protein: CASSLTSGGSTDTQYF.

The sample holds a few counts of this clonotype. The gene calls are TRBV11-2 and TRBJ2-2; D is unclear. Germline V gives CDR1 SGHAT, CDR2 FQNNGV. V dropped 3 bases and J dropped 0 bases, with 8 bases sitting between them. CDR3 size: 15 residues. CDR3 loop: CASSLYSANTGELFF. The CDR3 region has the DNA TGTGCCAGCAGCTTGTACAGTGCGAACACCGGGGAGCTGTTTTTT.

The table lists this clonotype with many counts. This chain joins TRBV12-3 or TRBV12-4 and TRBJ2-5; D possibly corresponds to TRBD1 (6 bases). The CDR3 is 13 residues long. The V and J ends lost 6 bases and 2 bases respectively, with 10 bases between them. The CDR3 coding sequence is TGTGCCAGCAGCGCGACAGGACAAGAGACCCAGTACTTC. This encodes CASSATGQETQYF.

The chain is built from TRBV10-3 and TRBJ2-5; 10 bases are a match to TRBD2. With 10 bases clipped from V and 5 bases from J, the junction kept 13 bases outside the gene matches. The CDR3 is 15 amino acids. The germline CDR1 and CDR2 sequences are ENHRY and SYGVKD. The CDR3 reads CATAGLLAGVETQYF. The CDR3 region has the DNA TGTGCCACCGCAGGCCTCCTAGCGGGGGTTGAGACCCAGTACTTC.

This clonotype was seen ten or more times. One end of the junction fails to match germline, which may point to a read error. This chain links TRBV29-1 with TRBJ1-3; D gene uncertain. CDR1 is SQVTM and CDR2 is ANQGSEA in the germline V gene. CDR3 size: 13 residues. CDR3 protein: CSAGGLSRNTIYF. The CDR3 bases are TGCAGCGCTGGTGGACTCTCTAGAAACACCATATATTTT.

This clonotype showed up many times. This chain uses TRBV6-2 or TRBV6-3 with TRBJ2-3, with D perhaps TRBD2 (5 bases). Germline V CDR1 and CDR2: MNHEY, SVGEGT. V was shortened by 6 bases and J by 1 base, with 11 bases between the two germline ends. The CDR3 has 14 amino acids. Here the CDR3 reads CASRSTRGTDTQYF. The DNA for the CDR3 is TGTGCCAGCAGATCCACTAGAGGCACAGATACGCAGTATTTT.

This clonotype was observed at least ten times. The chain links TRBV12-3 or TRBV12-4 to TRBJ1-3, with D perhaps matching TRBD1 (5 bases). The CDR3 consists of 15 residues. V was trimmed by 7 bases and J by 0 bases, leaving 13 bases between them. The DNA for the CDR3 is TGTGCCAGCACCCCTAAAGACAGCTCTGGAAACACCATATATTTT. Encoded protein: CASTPKDSSGNTIYF.